This is a list of T cell receptor beta chains from one sample in a study of control samples from healthy donors and cancer patients. Data came from immunoSEQ multiplex PCR; TCRdb stores just in-frame clones and leaves some out. Found here are 95,000 to 150,000 clones, more than 75% of them singletons; the top ten hold around 1.8%. Sequenced material: blood. The origin of the receptors is a man aged 18 to 30 in good health. The conserved cysteine and the conserved F or W are not part of the CDR3 here.

TRBJ1-4 | TRBV6-6 | ASRAGAGGEKLF
TRBJ2-5 | TRBV2 | ASREGGPQETQY
TRBJ1-2 | TRBV24-1 | ATSPGHPKGYT
TRBJ1-1 | TRBV6-1 | ASSEIDEAF
TRBJ2-7 | TRBV14 | ASSQGPITYEQY
TRBJ2-3 | TRBV7-2 | ASSPRLGGSTDTQY
TRBJ2-7 | TRBV27 | ASSFRDRGAGEQY
TRBJ2-5 | TRBV4-1 | ASSQDADYQETQY
TRBJ2-5 | TRBV30 | AWINGVETQY
TRBJ2-7 | TRBV9 | ASSVGTDPYEQY